The 6 T cell receptor beta chains listed next were all sequenced from one sample in a study of siplizumab effects on memory and regulatory T cells. This table comes from immunoSEQ multiplex PCR, and its TCRdb copy is limited to in-frame clones, with some not included. The sample has 100,000 or so clones, 85% to 95% seen once. Specimen: non-Treg CD4+ T cells sorted from blood. The source is a human donor in good health.

The chain has TRBV19 and TRBJ2-2; unclear D gene. Trimming stripped 0 bases from V and 2 bases from J, with 4 bases between. Germline V gene sequence: CDR1 LNHDA, CDR2 SQIVND (reference sequence). This CDR3 region has 14 residues. This CDR3 reads CASSIDRNTGELFF. The CDR3 DNA reads as TGTGCCAGTAGTATAGATCGAAACACCGGGGAGCTGTTTTTT.

The rearrangement joins TRBV2 to TRBJ1-3; D uncertain. This CDR3 contains 13 residues. Trimming removed 5 bases from V and 4 bases from J, with 9 bases in between. Germline V gene lookup returns CDR1 SNHLY and CDR2 FYNNEI. CDR3 coding DNA: TGTGCCAGCAGTCGGGGTTGGGGAAACACCATATATTTT. It is translated as CASSRGWGNTIYF.

This clone has just one count. The V call is TRBV27, the J call TRBJ2-7; D uncertain. CDR1 is MNHEY and CDR2 is SMNVEV in the germline V gene (reference sequence). CDR3 length: 15 amino acids. V was shortened by 7 bases and J by 0 bases, with 16 bases between the two germline ends. The DNA for the CDR3 is TGTGCCAGCACCCTCCGACCAGGCGGCTCCTACGAGCAGTACTTC. It yields the protein CASTLRPGGSYEQYF.

The chain has TRBV29-1 and TRBJ1-5; D is ambiguous. V was cut by 6 bases and J by 3 bases, with 12 bases left in between. Germline V gene data show CDR1 as SQVTM and CDR2 as ANQGSEA. The CDR3 has 13 amino acids. CDR3 DNA: TGCAGCGTCTGGGGAGGAATCAATCAGCCCCAGCATTTT. Protein: CSVWGGINQPQHF.

Here the CDR3 DNA reads TGTGCCAGCAGGAGGCTCGCGGGGGGCGACAATGAGCAGTTCTTC. Protein product: CASRRLAGGDNEQFF. J is TRBJ2-1 and V is TRBV14; 8 bases agree with TRBD2. The junction had 9 bases not matched to a gene; V was cut back by 6 bases and J by 5 bases. The CDR3 sequence is 15 residues long. Germline V CDR1 and CDR2: SGHDN, FVKESK.

With regard to this clone: This CDR3 is also generated by other DNA sequences in the sample. The chain uses TRBV7-2 and TRBJ2-6, with D possibly being TRBD2 (6 bases). The CDR3 consists of 16 residues. The germline V gene has CDR1 SGHTA and CDR2 FQGNSA. V lost 3 bases, J lost 2 bases, and 11 bases lay in between. The chain's CDR3 is CASSLGPGAGANVLTF. The DNA of the CDR3 is TGTGCCAGCAGCTTGGGGCCGGGGGCTGGGGCCAACGTCCTGACTTTC.